This T cell receptor (beta chain) comes out of a study of regulatory T cells in long-lasting Graves disease. Findings of the study overall: Patients with persistent disease showed a bias toward TRBV28, TRBJ1-2 and TRBJ2-5. Shared public clonotypes totalled some 2,500 in persistent patients, compared with about 930 in new patients.

Time point reported: newly diagnosed GD, antithyroid drugs for less than 3 months. PBMC-derived RNA was used for the TCR library. To note about this clonotype: Its specificity is unknown. This clone may be a read error of a much larger clone one base away.

The germline V gene has CDR1 MNHNS and CDR2 SASEGT. This CDR3 comprises 10 residues. The V end was cut by 6 bases, the J end by 3 bases, with 2 bases between. The authors built TCR beta libraries using iRepertoire HTBI primers and Arm-PCR of CDR3 regions. TCRdb ran MiXCR on the multiplex PCR reads and lists one entry per CDR3 protein. The repertoire consists of 550,000 to 600,000 distinct CDR3 sequences, with around 16% occurring once and the leading ten covering around 12%. Separately, the same data were catalogued under a study of T cells in Graves' hyperthyroidism and ophthalmopathy. From that report: The HTBI primer set was used in a first-round RT-PCR of the TCR CDR3.

This rearrangement joins TRBV6-1 to TRBJ1-1, with no clear D. The sample was peripheral blood mononuclear cells (PBMCs), taken at new diagnosis, from a patient treated with antithyroid drugs. The receptor's source is a man aged 18 to 35 with Graves disease. CDR3 DNA sequence: TGTGCCAGCAGCCACACTGAAGCTTTCTTT. Translating it yields CASSHTEAFF.